The present T cell receptor beta chain was sequenced within a study of post-analysis software for immune sequencing data. Study overall: As for disease course, relapsing-remitting, secondary progressive and progressive-relapsing multiple sclerosis were all included.

Whole-study findings and limits: In patients, TRBV5-6, TRBV5-1 and TRBV20-1 belonged to several TRBV segments found more frequently than in controls. In multiple sclerosis, normalized Chao1 diversity was significantly below that of controls.

This CDR3 has 14 amino acids. The germline gives CDR1 DFQATT, CDR2 SNEGSKA (reference sequence). Trimming took 5 bases from V and 0 from J, leaving 8 bases between them. Points on this clonotype: The antigen is not known.

cDNA libraries of TCR beta carried unique molecular identifiers. Input of about 0.95 to 11 million T cells yielded 500,000 to 650,000 cDNA molecules. From the PCR reads, TCRdb called clonotypes with MiXCR, one entry per CDR3 protein. This table has about 770,000 distinct CDR3 sequences, more than 45% appearing once. The chain is built from TRBV20-1 and TRBJ2-6, with unresolved D. The sample taken for sequencing was blood. The sequence derives from a girl aged 5-17 years with multiple sclerosis. The CDR3 DNA reads TGCAGTGCTTCTAGGGTCTCTGGGGCCAACGTCCTGACTTTC. This gives the protein CSASRVSGANVLTF.